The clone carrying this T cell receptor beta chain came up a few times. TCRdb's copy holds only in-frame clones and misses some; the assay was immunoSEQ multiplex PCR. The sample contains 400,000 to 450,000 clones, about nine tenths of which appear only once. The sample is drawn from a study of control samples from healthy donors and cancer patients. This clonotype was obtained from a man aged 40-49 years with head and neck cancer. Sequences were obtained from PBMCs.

In DNA, the CDR3 is TGTGCCAGCAGCCAAGAGACAGGGAACACTGAAGCTTTCTTT. It encodes CASSQETGNTEAFF. The chain combines TRBV14 with TRBJ1-1; perhaps TRBD1 as D (6 bases). Germline CDR1 is SGHDN and CDR2 is FVKESK. CDR3 size: 14 residues. The V end lost 0 bases, the J end lost 1 base, and 6 bases lay between the germline ends. Full variable domain (missing parts from reference TRBV14 and TRBJ1-1): EAGVTQFPSHSVIEKGQTVTLRCDPISGHDNLYWYRRVMGKEIKFLLHFVKESKQDESGMPNNRFLAERTGGTYSTLKVQPAELEDSGVYFCASSQETGNTEAFFGQGTRLTVV.